A single sample is the source of the 29 T cell receptor beta chains below, sequenced in a study of cytomegalovirus exposure and HLA in healthy donors. With 60 Vbeta and 13 Jbeta primers, the PCR was carried out. Here immunoSEQ multiplex PCR was the method, and the copy in TCRdb shows in-frame clones only, minus some. The table records some 28,000 clones, approximately 62% of them present only once. Sequencing input: PBMCs. Every receptor here comes from a male donor in good health and CMV-seropositive.

The chain uses TRBV7-9 and TRBJ1-2; TRBD1 agrees at 10 bases. CDR3 length: 16 residues. V lost 0 bases, J lost 2 bases, and 3 bases stayed unmatched. The germline CDR1 and CDR2 sequences are SEHNR and FQNEAQ (reference sequence). The CDR3 sequence is CASSLAGGQGNYGYTF. CDR3 coding DNA: TGTGCCAGCAGCTTAGCGGGGGGACAGGGGAACTATGGCTACACCTTC. The full variable domain, in which reference TRBV7-9 and TRBJ1-2 provide the parts outside the CDR3, is DTGVSQNPRHKITKRGQNVTFRCDPISEHNRLYWYRQTLGQGPEFLTYFQNEAQLEKSRLLSDRFSAERPKGSFSTLEIQRTEQGDSAMYLCASSLAGGQGNYGYTFGSGTRLTVV.

The chain couples TRBV4-1 to TRBJ1-3, with D possibly TRBD1 on 5 matching bases. The CDR3 is made up of 16 amino acids. The germline V and J ends were trimmed by 3 bases and 0 bases, with 12 bases remaining between them. CDR1 MGHRA and CDR2 YSYEKL come from the germline V gene. The DNA for the CDR3 is TGCGCCAGCAGCCAGATTGGGACTACCTCTGGAAACACCATATATTTT. Protein sequence: CASSQIGTTSGNTIYF.

The V and J genes are TRBV5-6 and TRBJ2-3, with 7 bases matching TRBD1. V lost 2 bases to trimming and J lost 2 bases; unmatched junction nucleotides: 8. This CDR3 comprises 16 residues. CDR1 is SGHDT and CDR2 is YYEEEE in the germline V gene. The CDR3 is CASSFSTEGATDTQYF. The CDR3 coding sequence is TGTGCCAGCAGCTTTAGCACCGAGGGGGCCACAGATACGCAGTATTTT.

The V gene is TRBV5-6, the J gene TRBJ2-7; 7 nucleotides match TRBD1. V lost 4 bases to trimming and J lost 2 bases; unmatched junction nucleotides: 3. The V gene's germline CDR1 is SGHDT and CDR2 YYEEEE. The CDR3 has 13 amino acids. CDR3 coding DNA: TGTGCCAGCAGCGTGGACAGGACCTACGAGCAGTACTTC. This encodes CASSVDRTYEQYF.

V is TRBV6-5 and J is TRBJ1-2; D not certain. Trimming removed 4 bases at V and 6 bases at J, with 12 bases between. CDR1 MNHEY and CDR2 SVGAGI come from the germline V gene. The CDR3 runs 13 residues. The CDR3 protein is CASSLRGSDGYTF. The CDR3 nucleotides read TGTGCCAGCAGTTTGCGGGGTTCCGATGGCTACACCTTC.

The chain joins TRBV28 to TRBJ1-2; D perhaps matches TRBD1 (6 bases). Germline CDR1 is MDHEN and CDR2 is SYDVKM. CDR3 length: 13 amino acids. V gave up 6 bases and J gave up 8 bases, with 16 bases separating them. CDR3 coding DNA: TGTGCCAGCAGCCCTTACAGGGATGGGGGCTACACCTTC. This sequence encodes CASSPYRDGGYTF.

The rearrangement joins TRBV28 to TRBJ2-4; the match to TRBD1 covers 9 bases. The CDR3 runs 15 residues. Germline loops: CDR1 MDHEN, CDR2 SYDVKM. The V and J ends lost 6 bases and 8 bases, in that order; junction bases with no gene match: 11. The DNA of the CDR3 is TGTGCCAGCAGGGTTGAGGGCCGACAGGGGGACATTCAGTACTTC. Protein: CASRVEGRQGDIQYF. The full variable domain, with the rest looked up from reference TRBV28 and TRBJ2-4, is DVKVTQSSRYLVKRTGEKVFLECVQDMDHENMFWYRQDPGLGLRLIYFSYDVKMKEKGDIPEGYSVSREKKERFSLILESASTNQTSMYLCASRVEGRQGDIQYFGAGTRLSVL.

This chain uses TRBV6-5 with TRBJ2-5; TRBD2 matches at 7 bases. There are 14 residues in the CDR3. Germline assignment: CDR1 MNHEY and CDR2 SVGAGI. The J segment lost 2 bases and the V segment lost 8 bases, leaving 8 bases of the junction unmatched. Written as DNA, the CDR3 is TGTGCCAGCGGATGGGGGGGTTTACAAGAGACCCAGTACTTC. This encodes CASGWGGLQETQYF.

V gene TRBV5-4 combines with J gene TRBJ2-1; weak D call: TRBD2 (6 bases). V shed 0 bases and J shed 9 bases, with 7 bases lying between them. The CDR3 sequence is 12 residues long. CDR1 SGHNT and CDR2 YYREEE come from the germline V gene (reference sequence). The CDR3 DNA is TGTGCCAGCAGCTTGGACGGGAGTGAGCAGTTCTTC. It is translated as CASSLDGSEQFF.

The table lists this clone with a few counts. The chain is built from TRBV19 and TRBJ1-4; no definite D call. From germline, CDR1 is LNHDA and CDR2 SQIVND (reference sequence). The V gene lost 6 bases and the J gene lost 1 base, with 9 bases spanning the gap. This CDR3 is 14 amino acids long. The CDR3 nucleotides read TGTGCCAGTAGGAGACATTTAACTAATGAAAAACTGTTTTTT. Protein: CASRRHLTNEKLFF.

V gene TRBV6-6 combines with J gene TRBJ1-2, with 12 bases lining up with TRBD1. V dropped 10 bases and J dropped 8; count of bases not matched to a gene: 11. The CDR3 contains 14 residues. CDR1 and CDR2 from the germline V gene are MNHNY and SVGAGI (reference sequence). In DNA, the CDR3 is TGTGCCACCCTCTACGCCGGGACAGGGGGCGGCTACACCTTC. Protein: CATLYAGTGGGYTF.

The chain links TRBV30 to TRBJ2-1, with a tentative D call TRBD2 (6 bases). The CDR3 covers 15 residues. The V gene lost 0 bases and the J gene lost 7 bases, with 16 bases spanning the gap. In germline, CDR1 is GTSNPN, CDR2 SVGIG (reference sequence). In DNA form, the CDR3 reads TGTGCCTGGAGTGTTAGTACTAGCAGGATTAATGAGCAGTTCTTC. The encoded protein is CAWSVSTSRINEQFF.

The chain has TRBV29-1 and TRBJ2-1; 10 bases match TRBD1. Germline CDR1 reads SQVTM; CDR2 reads ANQGSEA. The length of the CDR3 is 12 residues. V shed 7 bases and J 7 bases; nucleotides not matched to a gene: 4. The CDR3 bases are TGCAGCGCGGGGGGACAGGGGAATGAGCAGTTCTTC. Translation gives CSAGGQGNEQFF.

V gene TRBV7-6 combines with J gene TRBJ2-2; D may be TRBD1 (6 bases). Trimming removed 5 bases from V and 3 bases from J, with 13 bases in between. The CDR3 spans 15 residues. Per germline, CDR1 SGHVS and CDR2 FNYEAQ. DNA of the CDR3: TGTGCCAGCAGCCCCGCAGGGGTGGACACCGGGGAGCTGTTTTTT. Its protein is CASSPAGVDTGELFF.

J is TRBJ2-4 and V is TRBV7-8; possible D gene TRBD1, 6 bases. The V gene lost 0 bases and the J gene lost 0 bases, with 6 bases spanning the gap. Germline V gene lookup returns CDR1 SGHVS and CDR2 FQNEAQ. The CDR3 is 15 residues long. The CDR3 DNA follows: TGTGCCAGCAGCTTAGCGGACAGAGCCAAAAACATTCAGTACTTC. Protein product: CASSLADRAKNIQYF.

This clone is medium-sized within its sample. This chain uses TRBV30 with TRBJ1-1, with D possibly matching TRBD1 (5 bases). CDR1 and CDR2 from the germline V gene are GTSNPN and SVGIG (reference sequence). The V gene lost 2 bases and the J gene lost 3 bases, with 10 bases spanning the gap. This CDR3 comprises 13 residues. CDR3 bases: TGTGCCTGGAGTCTAGGGGAACACACTGAAGCTTTCTTT. Translation: CAWSLGEHTEAFF.

This clone was found a few times. The junction differs from germline at one of its ends, possibly a read error. The chain carries TRBV9 and TRBJ2-7; possible D gene TRBD1, 5 bases. In germline, CDR1 is SGDLS, CDR2 YYNGEE. The CDR3 consists of 14 residues. The CDR3 loop reads CASSAPPRGNEQSF. The CDR3 nucleotides read TGTGCCAGCAGCGCACCTCCAAGGGGCAACGAGCAGTCCTTC.

The V and J genes are TRBV6-1 and TRBJ1-1; D uncertain. The CDR3 runs 14 residues. Germline V gene data show CDR1 as MNHNS and CDR2 as SASEGT. V was trimmed by 0 bases and J by 1 base, leaving 6 bases between them. The CDR3 loop is CASSEARANTEAFF. The CDR3, as DNA: TGTGCCAGCAGTGAAGCGAGGGCGAACACTGAAGCTTTCTTT.

The chain links TRBV6-5 to TRBJ1-4; D is possibly TRBD1 (5 bases). Trimming left V 3 bases short and J 5 bases short, with 13 bases between. The CDR3 runs to 15 residues. Germline CDR1 is MNHEY and CDR2 is SVGAGI. The CDR3, as DNA: TGTGCCAGCAGTTATACTACAGGAATAAATGAAAAACTGTTTTTT. It encodes CASSYTTGINEKLFF.

The chain employs TRBV10-3 and TRBJ2-7; 9 positions match TRBD1. The CDR3 spans 13 residues. V lost 10 bases, J lost 5 bases, and 9 bases stayed unmatched. The germline gives CDR1 ENHRY, CDR2 SYGVKD. The CDR3, as DNA: TGTGCCACTGGGACAGGGCCTATGGACGAGCAGTACTTC. Protein: CATGTGPMDEQYF.

The sample holds a few counts of this clone. The chain has TRBV2 and TRBJ2-6; D is perhaps TRBD1 (6 bases). Trimming removed 7 bases at V and 0 bases at J, with 16 bases between. There are 17 residues in the CDR3. The V gene's germline CDR1 is SNHLY and CDR2 FYNNEI. CDR3 sequence: CASNPRDIDSGANVLTF. CDR3 DNA sequence: TGTGCCAGCAATCCCCGGGACATCGACTCTGGGGCCAACGTCCTGACTTTC.

The chain links TRBV7-3 to TRBJ1-1, with 10 nucleotides matching TRBD1. V shed 5 bases and J 5 bases; nucleotides not matched to a gene: 8. Germline V gene lookup returns CDR1 SGHTA and CDR2 FQGTGA. The length of the CDR3 is 15 residues. CDR3 residues: CASSRQGTGETEAFF. The CDR3 bases are TGTGCCAGCAGCCGACAAGGGACAGGGGAAACTGAAGCTTTCTTT.

This clone has only a few counts. This chain uses TRBV7-6 with TRBJ1-5; the match to TRBD1 covers 8 bases. Per the germline V gene, CDR1 is SGHVS and CDR2 is FNYEAQ. There are 17 residues in the CDR3. Unmatched junction bases numbered 8, after V lost 1 base and J lost 3 bases. CDR3 DNA: TGTGCCAGCAGCTTAGGGACAGGGACCGAGGTCAATCAGCCCCAGCATTTT. This codes for CASSLGTGTEVNQPQHF.

The rearrangement links TRBV5-1 to TRBJ2-1; 9 bases align to TRBD2. Germline V gives CDR1 SGHRS, CDR2 YFSETQ. The CDR3 contains 16 residues. V shed 2 bases and J 6 bases; nucleotides not matched to a gene: 9. This chain's CDR3 is CASSLARTSALNEQFF. CDR3 coding DNA: TGCGCCAGCAGCTTAGCGAGGACTAGCGCCCTCAATGAGCAGTTCTTC.

This sequence joins TRBV19 and TRBJ1-4; possibly TRBD1 for D (5 bases). Trimming pared 10 bases from V and 0 bases from J, leaving 12 bases between. The CDR3 length is 14 residues. Germline V gene sequence: CDR1 LNHDA, CDR2 SQIVND (reference sequence). The CDR3 DNA is TGTGCCACTGGGGAAGGGGCAACTAATGAAAAACTGTTTTTT. Residues: CATGEGATNEKLFF. Looking up the rest from reference TRBV19 and TRBJ1-4 gives the full variable domain: DGGITQSPKYLFRKEGQNVTLSCEQNLNHDAMYWYRQDPGQGLRLIYYSQIVNDFQKGDIAEGYSVSREKKESFPLTVTSAQKNPTAFYLCATGEGATNEKLFFGSGTQLSVL.

The chain links TRBV5-1 to TRBJ2-1, with 8 bases lining up with TRBD2. In germline, CDR1 is SGHRS, CDR2 YFSETQ. V dropped 7 bases and J dropped 7; count of bases not matched to a gene: 13. CDR3 size: 15 residues. CDR3 protein: CASAPGEAGGNEQFF. The CDR3 DNA sequence: TGCGCCAGCGCCCCGGGGGAGGCGGGGGGTAATGAGCAGTTCTTC.

This clone was observed a few times. The chain links TRBV7-8 to TRBJ2-3; 8 nucleotides match TRBD2. Per germline, CDR1 SGHVS and CDR2 FQNEAQ. V was clipped by 5 bases and J by 4 bases; unmatched bases: 17. The CDR3 is made up of 18 amino acids. CDR3 DNA sequence: TGTGCCAGCAGCCCTCAAGAGGTCGGAGCGGGGGCAGCAGATACGCAGTATTTT. Protein: CASSPQEVGAGAADTQYF.

Comment on this clone: A junction boundary mismatches the germline segment, possibly from a read error. The CDR3 spells CAWSVLTSYYEQFF. The DNA of the CDR3 is TGTGCCTGGAGTGTACTAACGAGCTACTATGAGCAGTTCTTC. The rearrangement joins TRBV30 to TRBJ2-1; no clear D gene. The length of the CDR3 is 14 residues. The V gene's germline CDR1 is GTSNPN and CDR2 SVGIG (reference sequence).

The V and J genes are TRBV5-6 and TRBJ1-1, with a possible D match to TRBD1 (5 bases). V was clipped by 2 bases and J by 3 bases, with 8 bases between them. CDR3 length: 13 residues. Germline V gives CDR1 SGHDT, CDR2 YYEEEE. The CDR3, as DNA: TGTGCCAGCAGCTTCGACAGCGACACTGAAGCTTTCTTT. Translation gives CASSFDSDTEAFF.